The clone carrying this T cell receptor (beta chain) was counted many times. The antigen is unknown. The data are from a study of T cells in Graves' hyperthyroidism and ophthalmopathy. Study at large: Blood from the periphery was taken at initial diagnosis, before any treatment.

Study-level results: Blood held most thyroid clonotypes expanded above 0.001 frequency.

The CDR3 loop spans 14 amino acids. Per germline, CDR1 DFQATT and CDR2 SNEGSKA (reference sequence). Trimming removed 3 bases at V and 0 bases at J, with 9 bases between. RNA transcripts gave rise to amplified TCR beta CDR3 regions. A set of HTBI primers served as the primers for a first-round RT-PCR of the TCR CDR3. TCRdb used MiXCR to reprocess the multiplex PCR reads, holding one entry per CDR3 protein. The sample has fewer than 900,000 distinct CDR3 sequences; approximately 19% are singletons. Sequenced: blood. The V call is TRBV20-1, the J call TRBJ1-3; D is possibly TRBD1 (5 bases). The TCR originated in a woman aged 50 to 60 with Graves' hyperthyroidism that later progressed to Graves' ophthalmopathy. The CDR3 here is CSARSGLSGNTIYF. CDR3 sequence (DNA): TGCAGTGCTAGGTCAGGGCTCTCTGGAAACACCATATATTTT.